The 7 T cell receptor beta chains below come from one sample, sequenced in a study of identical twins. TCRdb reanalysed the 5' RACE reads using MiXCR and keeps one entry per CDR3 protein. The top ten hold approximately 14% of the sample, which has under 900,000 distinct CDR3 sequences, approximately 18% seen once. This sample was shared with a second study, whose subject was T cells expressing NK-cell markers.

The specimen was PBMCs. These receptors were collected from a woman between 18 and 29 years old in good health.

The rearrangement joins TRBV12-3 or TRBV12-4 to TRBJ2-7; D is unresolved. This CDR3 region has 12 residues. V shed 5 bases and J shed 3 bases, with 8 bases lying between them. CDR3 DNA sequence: TGTGCCAGCAGTGGGGTCAACTACGAGCAGTACTTC. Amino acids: CASSGVNYEQYF.

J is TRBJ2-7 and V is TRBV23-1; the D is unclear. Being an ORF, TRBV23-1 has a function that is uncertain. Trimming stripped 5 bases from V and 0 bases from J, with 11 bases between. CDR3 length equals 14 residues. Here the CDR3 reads CASSSPFCSYEQYF. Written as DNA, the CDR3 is TGCGCCAGCAGTTCCCCCTTCTGCTCCTACGAGCAGTACTTC.

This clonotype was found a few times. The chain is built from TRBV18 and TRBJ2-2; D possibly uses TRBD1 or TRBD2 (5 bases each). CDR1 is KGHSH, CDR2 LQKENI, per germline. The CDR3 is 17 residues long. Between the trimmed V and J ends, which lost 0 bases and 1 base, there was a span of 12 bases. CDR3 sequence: CASSPPPGRENTGELFF. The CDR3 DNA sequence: TGTGCCAGCTCACCACCTCCGGGACGGGAGAACACCGGGGAGCTGTTTTTT.

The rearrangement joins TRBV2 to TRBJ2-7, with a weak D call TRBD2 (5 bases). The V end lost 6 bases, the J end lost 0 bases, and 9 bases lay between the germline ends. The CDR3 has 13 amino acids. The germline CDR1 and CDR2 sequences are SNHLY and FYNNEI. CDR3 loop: CASRGAISYEQYF. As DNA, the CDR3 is TGTGCCAGCAGGGGAGCGATCTCCTACGAGCAGTACTTC.

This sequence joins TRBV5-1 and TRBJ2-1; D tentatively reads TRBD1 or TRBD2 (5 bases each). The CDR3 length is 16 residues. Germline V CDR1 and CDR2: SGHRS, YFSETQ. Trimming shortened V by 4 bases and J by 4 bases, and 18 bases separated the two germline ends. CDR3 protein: CASSNPSGTGYNEQFF. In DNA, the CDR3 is TGCGCCAGCAGCAACCCATCCGGGACGGGTTACAATGAGCAGTTCTTC.

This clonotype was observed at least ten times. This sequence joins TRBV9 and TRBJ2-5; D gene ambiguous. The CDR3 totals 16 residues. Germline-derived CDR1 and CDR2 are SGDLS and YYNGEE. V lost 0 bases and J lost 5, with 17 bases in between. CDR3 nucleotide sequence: TGTGCCAGCAGCGTAGGGGCAGCTATGTATCGGGAGACCCAGTACTTC. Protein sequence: CASSVGAAMYRETQYF.

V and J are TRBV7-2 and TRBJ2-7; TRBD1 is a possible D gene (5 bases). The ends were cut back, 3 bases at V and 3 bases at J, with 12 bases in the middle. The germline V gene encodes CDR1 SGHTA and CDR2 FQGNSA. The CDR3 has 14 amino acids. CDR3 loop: CASSLFKGNYEQYF. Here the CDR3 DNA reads TGTGCCAGCAGCTTGTTCAAGGGGAACTACGAGCAGTACTTC.